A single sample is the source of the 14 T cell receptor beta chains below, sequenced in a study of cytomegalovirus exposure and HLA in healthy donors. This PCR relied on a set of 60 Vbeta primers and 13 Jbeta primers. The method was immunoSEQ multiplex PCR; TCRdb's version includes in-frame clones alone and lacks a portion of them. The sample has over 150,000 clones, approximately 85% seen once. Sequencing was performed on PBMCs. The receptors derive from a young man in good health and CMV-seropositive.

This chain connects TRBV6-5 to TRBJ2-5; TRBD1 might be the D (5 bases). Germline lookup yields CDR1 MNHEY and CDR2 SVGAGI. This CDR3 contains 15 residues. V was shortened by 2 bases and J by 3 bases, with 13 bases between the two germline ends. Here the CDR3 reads CASSYVQGGKETQYF. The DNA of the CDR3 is TGTGCCAGCAGTTACGTTCAGGGCGGAAAAGAGACCCAGTACTTC.

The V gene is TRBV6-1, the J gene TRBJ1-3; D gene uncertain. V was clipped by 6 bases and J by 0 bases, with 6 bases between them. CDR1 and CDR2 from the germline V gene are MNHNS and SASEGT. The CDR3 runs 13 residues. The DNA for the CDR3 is TGTGCCAGCAGGGCCCACTCTGGAAACACCATATATTTT. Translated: CASRAHSGNTIYF.

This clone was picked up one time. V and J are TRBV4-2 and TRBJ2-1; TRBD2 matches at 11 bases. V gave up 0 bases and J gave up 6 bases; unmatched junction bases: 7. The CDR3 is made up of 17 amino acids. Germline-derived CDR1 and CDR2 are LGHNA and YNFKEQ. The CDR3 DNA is TGTGCCAGCAGCCAAGAATTCATAGCGGGAGGGCCCAATGAGCAGTTCTTC. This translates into CASSQEFIAGGPNEQFF.

CDR3 loop: CASSYSTGYGELFF. CDR3 sequence (DNA): TGTGCCAGCAGTTACTCGACAGGGTACGGGGAGCTGTTTTTT. This chain connects TRBV6-6 to TRBJ2-2; TRBD1 matches at 7 bases. The CDR3 extends over 14 amino acids. Trimming removed 0 bases from V and 7 bases from J; junction bases left unmatched: 2. Germline assignment: CDR1 MNHNY and CDR2 SVGAGI (reference sequence).

CDR3 in amino acids: CAFGTSGSTDTQYF. The CDR3 DNA is TGTGCCTTTGGGACTAGCGGTAGCACAGATACGCAGTATTTT. This chain connects TRBV2 to TRBJ2-3, with 11 bases aligning to TRBD2. This CDR3 comprises 14 residues. V was clipped by 11 bases and J by 0 bases; unmatched bases: 4. Germline values: CDR1 SNHLY, CDR2 FYNNEI.

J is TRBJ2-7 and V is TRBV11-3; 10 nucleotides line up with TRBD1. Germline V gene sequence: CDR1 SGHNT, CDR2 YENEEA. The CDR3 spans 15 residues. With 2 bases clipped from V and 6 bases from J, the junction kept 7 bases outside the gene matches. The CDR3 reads CASSLIPGQGSEQYV. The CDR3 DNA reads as TGTGCCAGCAGCTTAATACCGGGACAGGGGTCCGAGCAGTACGTC.

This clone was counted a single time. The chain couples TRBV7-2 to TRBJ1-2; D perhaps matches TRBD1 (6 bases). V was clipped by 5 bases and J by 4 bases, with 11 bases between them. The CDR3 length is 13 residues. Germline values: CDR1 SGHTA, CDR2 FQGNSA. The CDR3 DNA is TGTGCCAGCAGCCAAGGACAGAGCTATGGCTACACCTTC. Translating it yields CASSQGQSYGYTF.

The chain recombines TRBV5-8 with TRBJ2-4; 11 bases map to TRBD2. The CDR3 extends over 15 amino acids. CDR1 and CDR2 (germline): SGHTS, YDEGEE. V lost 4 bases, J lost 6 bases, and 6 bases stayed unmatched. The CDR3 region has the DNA TGTGCCAGCAGCAGAATAGCGGGAGGGATAAACATTCAGTACTTC. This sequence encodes CASSRIAGGINIQYF. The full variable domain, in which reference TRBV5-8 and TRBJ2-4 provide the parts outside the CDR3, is EAGVTQSPTHLIKTRGQQATLRCSPISGHTSVYWYQQALGLGLQFLLWYDEGEERNRGNFPPRFSGRQFPNYSSELNVNALELEDSALYLCASSRIAGGINIQYFGAGTRLSVL.

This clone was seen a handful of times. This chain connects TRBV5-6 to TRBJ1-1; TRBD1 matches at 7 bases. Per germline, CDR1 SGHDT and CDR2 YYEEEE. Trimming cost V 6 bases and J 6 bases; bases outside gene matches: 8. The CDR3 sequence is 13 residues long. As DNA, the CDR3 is TGTGCCAGCACTACGACAGGGTCAGCTGAAGCTTTCTTT. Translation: CASTTTGSAEAFF.

The CDR3 nucleotides are TGTGCCAGCAGCTCCGCCCCAGGGTACTATGGCTACACCTTC. It translates to CASSSAPGYYGYTF. This chain connects TRBV7-6 to TRBJ1-2; D perhaps matches TRBD1 (5 bases). Trimming left V 4 bases short and J 3 bases short, with 12 bases between. Per germline, CDR1 SGHVS and CDR2 FNYEAQ. This CDR3 is 14 amino acids long.

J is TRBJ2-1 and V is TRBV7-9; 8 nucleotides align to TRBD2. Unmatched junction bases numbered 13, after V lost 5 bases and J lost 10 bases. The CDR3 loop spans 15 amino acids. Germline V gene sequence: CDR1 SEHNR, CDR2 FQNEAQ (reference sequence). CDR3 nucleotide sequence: TGTGCCAGCAGCCCACTAGCGGAGCCCTTTGGGGAGCAGTTCTTC. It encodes CASSPLAEPFGEQFF. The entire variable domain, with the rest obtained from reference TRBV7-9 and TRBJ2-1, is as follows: DTGVSQNPRHKITKRGQNVTFRCDPISEHNRLYWYRQTLGQGPEFLTYFQNEAQLEKSRLLSDRFSAERPKGSFSTLEIQRTEQGDSAMYLCASSPLAEPFGEQFFGPGTRLTVL.

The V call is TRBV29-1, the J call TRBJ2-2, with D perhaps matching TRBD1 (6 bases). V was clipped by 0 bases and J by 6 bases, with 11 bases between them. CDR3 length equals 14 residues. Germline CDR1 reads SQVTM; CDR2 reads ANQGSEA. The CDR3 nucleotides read TGCAGCGTTGAAGATAGCAGGGGCCCCGGGGAGCTGTTTTTT. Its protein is CSVEDSRGPGELFF.

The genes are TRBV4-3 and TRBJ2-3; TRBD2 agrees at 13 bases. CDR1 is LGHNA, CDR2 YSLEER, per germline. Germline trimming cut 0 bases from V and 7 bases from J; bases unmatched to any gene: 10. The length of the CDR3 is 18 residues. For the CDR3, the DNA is TGCGCCAGCAGCCAAGATTCCCCCGGACTAGCGGGAGAAAATACGCAGTATTTT. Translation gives CASSQDSPGLAGENTQYF.

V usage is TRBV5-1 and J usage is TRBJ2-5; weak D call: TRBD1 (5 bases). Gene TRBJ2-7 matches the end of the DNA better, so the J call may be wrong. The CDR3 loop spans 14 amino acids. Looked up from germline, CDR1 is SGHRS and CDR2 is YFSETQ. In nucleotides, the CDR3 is TGCGCCAGCAGCTCGCAGGGTAGTGAGAACGAGCAGTACTTC. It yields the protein CASSSQGSENEQYF.